These 12 T cell receptor beta chains were all obtained from the same sample, sequenced in a study of blood T cell repertoires in COVID-19. Profiling relied on immunoSEQ multiplex PCR, and the TCRdb table lists in-frame clones only, not all of them. The repertoire holds 140,000 to 150,000 clones, with approximately 90% as singletons. Specimen: peripheral blood. These receptors all stem from a woman aged 50 to 60 with acute or convalescent COVID-19.

The chain recombines TRBV6-1 with TRBJ1-2, with D possibly matching TRBD1 (5 bases). Trimming removed 4 bases from V and 2 bases from J, with 17 bases in between. CDR1 and CDR2 from the germline V gene are MNHNS and SASEGT. There are 16 residues in the CDR3. The CDR3 spells CASSARQSNLNYGYTF. CDR3 nucleotide sequence: TGTGCCAGCAGTGCCAGACAGTCTAATTTGAACTATGGCTACACCTTC.

The chain recombines TRBV5-5 with TRBJ1-2; 9 bases are shared with TRBD1. V was pared by 3 bases and J by 6 bases, with 12 bases of the junction left unmatched. Looked up from germline, CDR1 is SGHKS and CDR2 is YYEKEE (reference sequence). The CDR3 extends over 16 amino acids. CDR3 amino acids: CASSSDPLRDRDGYTF. CDR3 nucleotides: TGTGCCAGCAGCTCCGATCCTCTCCGGGACAGGGATGGCTACACCTTC.

In this sample, this clone turned up a few times. CDR3 nucleotide sequence: TGTGCCAGCAGTGAGCAGGTTCATAGCAATCAGCCCCAGCATTTT. Translating it yields CASSEQVHSNQPQHF. The gene calls are TRBV2 and TRBJ1-5; unclear D gene. Trimming took 3 bases from V and 0 from J, leaving 9 bases between them. The CDR3 has 15 amino acids. The germline V gene has CDR1 SNHLY and CDR2 FYNNEI. Full variable domain (outside the CDR3, taken from reference TRBV2 and TRBJ1-5): EPEVTQTPSHQVTQMGQEVILRCVPISNHLYFYWYRQILGQKVEFLVSFYNNEISEKSEIFDDQFSVERPDGSNFTLKIRSTKLEDSAMYFCASSEQVHSNQPQHFGDGTRLSIL.

The CDR3 region is CASSPGGRLDNTEAFF. The DNA of the CDR3 is TGTGCCAGCAGCCCTGGGGGCAGATTAGATAACACTGAAGCTTTCTTT. V is TRBV7-3 and J is TRBJ1-1, with D perhaps matching TRBD1 (6 bases). This CDR3 region has 16 residues. The ends were cut back, 5 bases at V and 2 bases at J, with 18 bases in the middle. The V gene's germline CDR1 is SGHTA and CDR2 FQGTGA.

V is TRBV5-1 and J is TRBJ2-7, with a weak D call TRBD2 (6 bases). Trimming left V 7 bases short and J 1 base short, with 12 bases between. The germline gives CDR1 SGHRS, CDR2 YFSETQ. The CDR3 is 13 residues long. Here the CDR3 reads CASGGGPSYEQYF. The CDR3 coding sequence is TGCGCCAGCGGGGGAGGACCGTCCTACGAGCAGTACTTC.

V is TRBV12-3 or TRBV12-4 and J is TRBJ1-1; D ambiguous. This CDR3 is built from 13 residues. V shed 0 bases and J shed 5 bases, with 7 bases lying between them. This CDR3 reads CASSLARLTEAFF. The DNA of the CDR3 is TGTGCCAGCAGTTTAGCGCGCCTGACTGAAGCTTTCTTT.

The table lists this clone with a count of one. The V and J genes are TRBV5-5 and TRBJ2-7, with 11 bases identical to TRBD1. From germline, CDR1 is SGHKS and CDR2 YYEKEE (reference sequence). The CDR3 totals 14 residues. With 4 bases clipped from V and 4 bases from J, the junction kept 4 bases outside the gene matches. The CDR3 nucleotides are TGTGCCAGCAGCCAGGGACAGGGGGTATACGAGCAGTACTTC. As protein: CASSQGQGVYEQYF.

The rearrangement links TRBV25-1 to TRBJ1-6; TRBD1 agrees at 7 bases. The length of the CDR3 is 15 residues. V trimming: 7 bases; J trimming: 10 bases; junction bases outside the gene matches: 13. Germline CDR1 and CDR2: MGHDK and SYGVNS. For the CDR3, the DNA is TGTGCCAGCAAAATGACAGGGCTAGTTGACTCACCCCTCCACTTT. This translates into CASKMTGLVDSPLHF.

V gene TRBV10-3 combines with J gene TRBJ1-2; 8 nucleotides align to TRBD1. Germline values: CDR1 ENHRY, CDR2 SYGVKD. Trimming cost V 3 bases and J 4 bases; bases outside gene matches: 7. CDR3 length: 15 amino acids. The CDR3 nucleotides read TGTGCCATCAGTGATGACAGGGGATGGGGCTATGGCTACACCTTC. Its translation is CAISDDRGWGYGYTF.

CDR3 loop: CASSAGTGYNNEKLFF. The CDR3 nucleotides are TGTGCCAGCAGCGCGGGGACAGGGTATAATAATGAAAAACTGTTTTTT. V is TRBV5-4 and J is TRBJ1-4; 9 bases are a match to TRBD1. The length of the CDR3 is 16 residues. The V gene end was trimmed by 4 bases and the J gene end by 4 bases; junction bases not matched to a gene: 8. Germline loops: CDR1 SGHNT, CDR2 YYREEE (reference sequence). The variable domain in full, with the rest retrieved from reference TRBV5-4 and TRBJ1-4, is ETGVTQSPTHLIKTRGQQVTLRCSSQSGHNTVSWYQQALGQGPQFIFQYYREEENGRGNFPPRFSGLQFPNYSSELNVNALELDDSALYLCASSAGTGYNNEKLFFGSGTQLSVL.

The J gene is TRBJ1-5, the V gene TRBV5-6; D perhaps matches TRBD1 (5 bases). The CDR3 loop spans 14 amino acids. Germline CDR1 and CDR2: SGHDT and YYEEEE. Trimming took 6 bases from V and 6 from J, leaving 16 bases between them. The CDR3 here is CASTFGAGPQPQHF. The CDR3 region has the DNA TGTGCCAGCACCTTTGGGGCAGGACCTCAGCCCCAGCATTTT. The full variable domain, in which reference TRBV5-6 and TRBJ1-5 provide the parts outside the CDR3, is DAGVTQSPTHLIKTRGQQVTLRCSPKSGHDTVSWYQQALGQGPQFIFQYYEEEERQRGNFPDRFSGHQFPNYSSELNVNALLLGDSALYLCASTFGAGPQPQHFGDGTRLSIL.

The genes are TRBV19 and TRBJ1-5, with 9 positions matching TRBD1. With 5 bases clipped from V and 1 base from J, the junction kept 6 bases outside the gene matches. The CDR3 length is 16 residues. CDR1 LNHDA and CDR2 SQIVND come from the germline V gene (reference sequence). Written as DNA, the CDR3 is TGTGCCAGTAGTGTCACAGGGGGCCCCAGCAATCAGCCCCAGCATTTT. Translating gives CASSVTGGPSNQPQHF.